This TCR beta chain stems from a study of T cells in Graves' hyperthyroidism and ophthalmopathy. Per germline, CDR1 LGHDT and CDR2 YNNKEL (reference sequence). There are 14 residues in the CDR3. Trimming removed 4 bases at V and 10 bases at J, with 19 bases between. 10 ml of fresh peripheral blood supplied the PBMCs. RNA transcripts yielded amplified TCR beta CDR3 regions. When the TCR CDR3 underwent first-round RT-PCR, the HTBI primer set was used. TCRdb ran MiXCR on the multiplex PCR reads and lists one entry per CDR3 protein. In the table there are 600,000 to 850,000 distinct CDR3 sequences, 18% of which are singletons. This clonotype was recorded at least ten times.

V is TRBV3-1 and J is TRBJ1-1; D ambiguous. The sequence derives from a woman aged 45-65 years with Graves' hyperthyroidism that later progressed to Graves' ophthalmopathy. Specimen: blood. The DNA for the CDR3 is TGTGCCAGCAGCCCTAGGGCCCACGAGGCCCGAGCTTTCTTT. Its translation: CASSPRAHEARAFF.